This TCR beta chain originates from a study of control samples from healthy donors and cancer patients. Profiling relied on immunoSEQ multiplex PCR, and the TCRdb table lists in-frame clones only, not all of them. The data contain about 230,000 clones, approximately 80% of them seen just once; the ten biggest clones take up about 14%. The source of this sequence is a woman in her fifties or sixties with lung cancer. The sequenced material came from PBMCs.

The CDR3, as DNA: TGTGCCAGCAGCCCCGGGGGGGGCTGGGATCAGCCCCAGCATTTT. Amino acid sequence: CASSPGGGWDQPQHF. The chain is built from TRBV27 and TRBJ1-5; weak D call: TRBD1 (6 bases). V lost 6 bases and J 5 bases, leaving 17 bases between the germline ends. Germline CDR1 MNHEY, CDR2 SMNVEV (reference sequence). The CDR3 extends over 15 amino acids.